A selection of T cell receptor beta chains follows, all from one sample in a study of T cells after yellow fever vaccination. TCRdb called the 5' RACE reads again in MiXCR, with one record for every CDR3 protein. The data show hundreds of thousands of distinct CDR3 sequences, about 8.3% seen once. Source: PBMCs, taken roughly 47 days after the first yellow fever vaccination. Source of these receptors: a man aged 18-30 years who received the YFV17D yellow fever vaccine. CDR3s include the opening cysteine and the closing phenylalanine or tryptophan. Fields, in order: D gene, J gene, CDR3 length, V gene, clone size, CDR3 DNA, CDR3 protein. A D gene is named only where the DNA matches it firmly. Some rows have no size entry. The others give once, few or many, or a class for an expanded clone.

d_call: NA; j_call: TRBJ1-5; cdr3_length: 14; v_call: TRBV7-9; clone_size: NA; cdr3_nt: TGTGCCAGCAGCTCCGACAATCGAGATCAGCCCCAGCATTTT; cdr3_aa: CASSSDNRDQPQHF
d_call: TRBD1; j_call: TRBJ2-2; cdr3_length: 15; v_call: TRBV5-1; clone_size: few; cdr3_nt: TGCGCCAGCAGCCCAGGGACAGGGAGGGCCGGGGAGCTGTTTTTT; cdr3_aa: CASSPGTGRAGELFF
d_call: NA; j_call: TRBJ1-5; cdr3_length: 14; v_call: TRBV18; clone_size: NA; cdr3_nt: TGTGCCAGCTCACCCCGGGACGGGCGCGAGCCCCAGCATTTT; cdr3_aa: CASSPRDGREPQHF
d_call: TRBD1; j_call: TRBJ1-4; cdr3_length: 16; v_call: TRBV14; clone_size: NA; cdr3_nt: TGTGCCAGCAGCCACGGACAGGGTACAACTAATGAAAAACTGTTTTTT; cdr3_aa: CASSHGQGTTNEKLFF
d_call: NA; j_call: TRBJ2-2; cdr3_length: 16; v_call: TRBV4-1; clone_size: once; cdr3_nt: TGCGCCAGCAGCCAAGTGGAGGCGATCAAGGCCGGGGAGCTGTTTTTT; cdr3_aa: CASSQVEAIKAGELFF
d_call: NA; j_call: TRBJ2-3; cdr3_length: 17; v_call: TRBV5-3; clone_size: few; cdr3_nt: TGTGCCAGAAGCACGGACCACCGGGACCCTCGGAGAGATACGCAGTATTTT; cdr3_aa: CARSTDHRDPRRDTQYF
d_call: TRBD2; j_call: TRBJ2-3; cdr3_length: 16; v_call: TRBV20-1; clone_size: few; cdr3_nt: TGCAGTGCTAGAGATTATTTTGGGGGGGTCACAGATACGCAGTATTTT; cdr3_aa: CSARDYFGGVTDTQYF
d_call: TRBD2; j_call: TRBJ2-1; cdr3_length: 13; v_call: TRBV11-3; clone_size: NA; cdr3_nt: TGTGCCAGCAGCTTAGCCGCGGGAGGTGAGCAGTTCTTC; cdr3_aa: CASSLAAGGEQFF
d_call: NA; j_call: TRBJ2-2; cdr3_length: 16; v_call: TRBV7-8; clone_size: few; cdr3_nt: TGTGCCAGCAGCTCGACCGCACTAGGGAACACCGGGGAGCTGTTTTTT; cdr3_aa: CASSSTALGNTGELFF
d_call: NA; j_call: TRBJ2-3; cdr3_length: 13; v_call: TRBV12-3/TRBV12-4; clone_size: few; cdr3_nt: TGTGCCAGCAGCCCCCGGTCCGCCGATACGCAGTATTTT; cdr3_aa: CASSPRSADTQYF
d_call: NA; j_call: TRBJ1-2; cdr3_length: 15; v_call: TRBV7-8; clone_size: few; cdr3_nt: TGTGCCAGCAGCTTAGGGACCGCCGGGGCTAACGGCTACACCTTC; cdr3_aa: CASSLGTAGANGYTF
d_call: NA; j_call: TRBJ1-1; cdr3_length: 14; v_call: TRBV6-1; clone_size: NA; cdr3_nt: TGTGCCAGCAGTGAAGCAGGGGGAAACACTGAAGCTTTCTTT; cdr3_aa: CASSEAGGNTEAFF
d_call: TRBD1; j_call: TRBJ1-2; cdr3_length: 18; v_call: TRBV4-1; clone_size: NA; cdr3_nt: TGCGCCAGCAGCCAGGGTCCCGGGACAGGGTCAGACGTCTATGGCTACACCTTC; cdr3_aa: CASSQGPGTGSDVYGYTF
d_call: NA; j_call: TRBJ2-7; cdr3_length: 13; v_call: TRBV30; clone_size: few; cdr3_nt: TGTGCCTGCCGTTCAAGGGTGGGATACGAGCAGTACTTC; cdr3_aa: CACRSRVGYEQYF
d_call: TRBD2; j_call: TRBJ2-3; cdr3_length: 17; v_call: TRBV5-4; clone_size: few; cdr3_nt: TGTGCCAGCAGCTTGAGGACCTCTAGCGGGGGTGTAGATACGCAGTATTTT; cdr3_aa: CASSLRTSSGGVDTQYF
d_call: NA; j_call: TRBJ1-2; cdr3_length: 15; v_call: TRBV3-1; clone_size: few; cdr3_nt: TGTGCCAGCAGCCACCCTGACGGATTTGACTATGGCTACACCTTC; cdr3_aa: CASSHPDGFDYGYTF
d_call: TRBD2; j_call: TRBJ2-3; cdr3_length: 16; v_call: TRBV5-5; clone_size: few; cdr3_nt: TGTGCCAGCAGCTACGGGACTAGCGGGGCCGGAGATACGCAGTATTTT; cdr3_aa: CASSYGTSGAGDTQYF
d_call: NA; j_call: TRBJ1-1; cdr3_length: 15; v_call: TRBV5-4; clone_size: few; cdr3_nt: TGTGCCAGCAGCCCAAACAGGGTCATGAACACTGAAGCTTTCTTT; cdr3_aa: CASSPNRVMNTEAFF
d_call: TRBD1; j_call: TRBJ2-1; cdr3_length: 13; v_call: TRBV20-1; clone_size: many; cdr3_nt: TGCAGTGCGCCAAGGGACAGGGGTGGAGAGCAGTTCTTC; cdr3_aa: CSAPRDRGGEQFF
d_call: TRBD2; j_call: TRBJ2-5; cdr3_length: 13; v_call: TRBV6-1; clone_size: many; cdr3_nt: TGTGCCAGTGGGAGCGGGGTCCAAGAGACCCAGTACTTC; cdr3_aa: CASGSGVQETQYF
d_call: NA; j_call: TRBJ1-5; cdr3_length: 13; v_call: TRBV7-2; clone_size: NA; cdr3_nt: TGTGCCAGCAGCTTAATTGGGGATCAGCCCCAGCATTTT; cdr3_aa: CASSLIGDQPQHF
d_call: TRBD2; j_call: TRBJ2-7; cdr3_length: 14; v_call: TRBV6-5; clone_size: NA; cdr3_nt: TGTGCCAGCAGTTCCGGGGGGGCAGCGAACGAGCAGTACTTC; cdr3_aa: CASSSGGAANEQYF
d_call: NA; j_call: TRBJ2-1; cdr3_length: 15; v_call: TRBV27; clone_size: few; cdr3_nt: TGTGCCAGCACCCTAGGGGGGGCCGGTCGGGATGAGCAGTTCTTC; cdr3_aa: CASTLGGAGRDEQFF
d_call: NA; j_call: TRBJ1-5; cdr3_length: 12; v_call: TRBV7-9; clone_size: few; cdr3_nt: TGTGCCAGCAGCCATACAAATCAGCCCCAGCATTTT; cdr3_aa: CASSHTNQPQHF
d_call: TRBD1; j_call: TRBJ2-7; cdr3_length: 14; v_call: TRBV12-3/TRBV12-4; clone_size: NA; cdr3_nt: TGTGCCAGCAGGGGAGGGGACAGGGGCTACGAGCAGTACTTC; cdr3_aa: CASRGGDRGYEQYF
d_call: NA; j_call: TRBJ2-7; cdr3_length: 17; v_call: TRBV6-1; clone_size: many; cdr3_nt: TGTGCCAGCACTCCCGTGGGGTCGGACAGACTACTCTACGAGCAGTACTTC; cdr3_aa: CASTPVGSDRLLYEQYF
d_call: NA; j_call: TRBJ2-1; cdr3_length: 15; v_call: TRBV20-1; clone_size: NA; cdr3_nt: TGCAGTGCTAGAGATGGGGGTAGGGTCGGCAATGAGCAGTTCTTC; cdr3_aa: CSARDGGRVGNEQFF